A single sample is the source of the 6 T cell receptor beta chains below, sequenced in a study of T cells in narcolepsy. Generated by immunoSEQ multiplex PCR, the TCRdb table keeps only in-frame clones and is missing some. Here the sample spans just over 40,000 clones, more than 70% being singletons. Sample: CD45RA- memory CD4+ T cells from PBMCs. The receptors shown here come from a human donor with narcolepsy.

This chain uses TRBV27 with TRBJ2-5; D is uncertain. Looked up from germline, CDR1 is MNHEY and CDR2 is SMNVEV (reference sequence). The CDR3 runs 14 residues. V lost 4 bases, J lost 3 bases, and 12 bases lay in between. CDR3 sequence (DNA): TGTGCCAGCAGTTCGAGTTCAGTGAAAGAGACCCAGTACTTC. This codes for CASSSSSVKETQYF.

The chain links TRBV5-1 to TRBJ2-2; the D call may be TRBD1 or TRBD2 (5 bases each). Germline loops: CDR1 SGHRS, CDR2 YFSETQ. The CDR3 has 15 residues. V gave up 5 bases and J gave up 5 bases, with 16 bases separating them. In DNA, the CDR3 is TGCGCCAGCAGGCCCGGGACCGTGGGGACCGGGGAGCTGTTTTTT. Translating gives CASRPGTVGTGELFF.

The chain has TRBV6-5 and TRBJ1-5; D gene ambiguous. The CDR3 sequence is 13 residues long. Per the germline V gene, CDR1 is MNHEY and CDR2 is SVGAGI. V was trimmed by 5 bases and J by 3 bases, leaving 8 bases between them. Here the CDR3 reads CASSTQVNQPQHF. The CDR3 coding sequence is TGTGCCAGCAGTACCCAAGTCAATCAGCCCCAGCATTTT.

This clone was observed a handful of times. This chain connects TRBV19 to TRBJ1-4; 11 nucleotides agree with TRBD1. Germline V gives CDR1 LNHDA, CDR2 SQIVND (reference sequence). The CDR3 has 16 residues. The J segment lost 6 bases and the V segment lost 6 bases, leaving 9 bases of the junction unmatched. The CDR3, as DNA: TGTGCCAGTAGACGGGGACAGGGGGAGGTAGATGAAAAACTGTTTTTT. Translated: CASRRGQGEVDEKLFF. Full variable domain (outside the CDR3, taken from reference TRBV19 and TRBJ1-4): DGGITQSPKYLFRKEGQNVTLSCEQNLNHDAMYWYRQDPGQGLRLIYYSQIVNDFQKGDIAEGYSVSREKKESFPLTVTSAQKNPTAFYLCASRRGQGEVDEKLFFGSGTQLSVL.

About this clone itself: At one end the junction does not follow the germline gene, possibly because of a read error. CDR3 DNA: TGTGCCAGCAGTGAACCCGGGGACATTACCTACAATGAGCAGCTCTTC. As protein: CASSEPGDITYNEQLF. The V and J genes are TRBV28 and TRBJ2-1, with D perhaps matching TRBD1 (6 bases). The CDR3 consists of 16 residues. Germline CDR1 is MDHEN and CDR2 is SYDVKM.

This chain joins TRBV2 and TRBJ2-3; tentative D call: TRBD2 (6 bases). CDR1 is SNHLY, CDR2 FYNNEI, per germline. V was trimmed by 8 bases and J by 10 bases, leaving 25 bases between them. The CDR3 is 15 amino acids. The CDR3 nucleotides are TGTGCCAGCGGCCAAGCGAGAATAGCGGCTCAGCCGCAGTATTTT. This gives the protein CASGQARIAAQPQYF.